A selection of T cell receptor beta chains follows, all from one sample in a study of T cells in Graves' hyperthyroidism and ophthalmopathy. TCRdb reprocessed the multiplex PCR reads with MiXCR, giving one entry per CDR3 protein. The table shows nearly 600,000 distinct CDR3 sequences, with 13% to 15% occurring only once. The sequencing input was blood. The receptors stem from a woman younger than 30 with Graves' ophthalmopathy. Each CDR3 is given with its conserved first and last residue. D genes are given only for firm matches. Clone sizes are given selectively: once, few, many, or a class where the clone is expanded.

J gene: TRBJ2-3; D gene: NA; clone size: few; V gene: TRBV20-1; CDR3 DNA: TGCAGTGCTAGAGTAGAGGGCCGCACAGATACGCAGTATTTT; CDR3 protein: CSARVEGRTDTQYF
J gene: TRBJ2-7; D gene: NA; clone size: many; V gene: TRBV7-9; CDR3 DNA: TGTGCCAGCAGCCCTCCCCGCCACGAGCAGTACTTC; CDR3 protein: CASSPPRHEQYF
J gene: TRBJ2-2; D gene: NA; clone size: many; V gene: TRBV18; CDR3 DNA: TGTGCCAGCTCACCGTCTGGTACAGCGACGAACCGGGAGCTGTTTTTT; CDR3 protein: CASSPSGTATNRELFF
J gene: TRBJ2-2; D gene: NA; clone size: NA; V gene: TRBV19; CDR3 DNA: TGTGCCAGTAGGGCCGTGCAGTTGAACACCGGGGAGCTGTTTTTT; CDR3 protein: CASRAVQLNTGELFF
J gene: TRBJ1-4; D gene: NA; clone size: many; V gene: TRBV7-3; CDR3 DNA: TGTGCCAGCAGCTTAACGGGAGATGAAAAACTGTTTTTT; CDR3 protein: CASSLTGDEKLFF
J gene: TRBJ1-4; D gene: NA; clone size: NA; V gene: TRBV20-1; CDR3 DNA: TGCAGTGCTAGAGATTCTAGTAAGGGGGAAAAACTGTTTTTT; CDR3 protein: CSARDSSKGEKLFF
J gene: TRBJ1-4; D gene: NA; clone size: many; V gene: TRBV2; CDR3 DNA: TGTGCCAGCAGCTCGGGGTTGACTAATGAAAAACTGTTTTTT; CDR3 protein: CASSSGLTNEKLFF
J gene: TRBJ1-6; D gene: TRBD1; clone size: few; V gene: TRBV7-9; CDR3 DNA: TGTGCCAGCAGCTTAGACAGGGGTCGCTCACCCCTCCACTTT; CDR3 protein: CASSLDRGRSPLHF
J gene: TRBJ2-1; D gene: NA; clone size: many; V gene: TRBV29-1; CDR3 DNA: TGCAGCGTTGACCGACCCTCATACAATGAGCAGTTCTTC; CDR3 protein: CSVDRPSYNEQFF
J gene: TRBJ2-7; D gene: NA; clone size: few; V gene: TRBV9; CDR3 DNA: TGTGCCAGCAGCGTGGATGAGCGGTACGAGCAGTACTTC; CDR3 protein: CASSVDERYEQYF
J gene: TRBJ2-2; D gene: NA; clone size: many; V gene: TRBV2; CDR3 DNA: TGTGCCAGCAGTAACAACAGATACACCGGGGAGCTGTTTTTT; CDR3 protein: CASSNNRYTGELFF
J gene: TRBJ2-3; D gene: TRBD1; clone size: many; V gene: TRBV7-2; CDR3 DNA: TGTGCCAGCAGCTTCACCGGGACAGGGGGAGAAGATACGCAGTATTTT; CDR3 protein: CASSFTGTGGEDTQYF
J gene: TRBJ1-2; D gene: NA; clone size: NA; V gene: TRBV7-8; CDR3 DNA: TGTGCCAGCAGCTTAGTGGAGGGGTACTATGGCTACACCTTC; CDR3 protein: CASSLVEGYYGYTF
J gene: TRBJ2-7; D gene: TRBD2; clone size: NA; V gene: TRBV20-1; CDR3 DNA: TGCAGTGCTATACCGGGACTAGCGGGAGATGAGCAGTACTTC; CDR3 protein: CSAIPGLAGDEQYF
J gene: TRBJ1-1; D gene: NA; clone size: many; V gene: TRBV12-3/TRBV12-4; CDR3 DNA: TGTGCCAGCAGTTTAGTTCAGAACATGAACACTGAAGCTTTCTTT; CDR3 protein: CASSLVQNMNTEAFF
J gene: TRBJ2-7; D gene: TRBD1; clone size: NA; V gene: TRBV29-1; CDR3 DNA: TGCAGCGGCGGGACAGGGGGCGGCTACGAGCAGTACTTC; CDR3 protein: CSGGTGGGYEQYF
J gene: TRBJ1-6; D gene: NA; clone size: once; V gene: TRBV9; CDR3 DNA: TGTGCCAGCAGCAGGAGGGGGGCGGATTCGGCCCTCCACTTT; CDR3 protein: CASSRRGADSALHF